These T cell receptor beta chains were read from a single sample in a study of cytotoxic CD8 clonotypes in ibrutinib-treated CLL. The table came from immunoSEQ multiplex PCR; TCRdb's copy has only in-frame clones and leaves some out. The sample lists tens of thousands of clones; roughly 49% were seen once. This material consisted of PBMCs, taken at disease progression, from a patient treated with ibrutinib. The receptors were gathered from a human donor with chronic lymphocytic leukemia. Each CDR3 is given with its conserved first and last residue. A D gene is named only where the DNA matches it firmly. The listing skips clone size in some rows; elsewhere it reads once, few, many or a size class.

V	size	J	D	DNA	CDR3
TRBV4-2	NA	TRBJ2-2	NA	TGTGCCAGCAGCCAAGAAGCAGGTTCAGCCGGGGAGCTGTTTTTT	CASSQEAGSAGELFF
TRBV18	NA	TRBJ2-3	NA	TGTGCCAGCTCACCTCAAGGGACGTCCACAGATACGCAGTATTTT	CASSPQGTSTDTQYF
TRBV7-3	NA	TRBJ2-2	TRBD2	TGTGCCAGCAGCCTCTATAGCGGGAGAGTCACCGGGGAGCTGTTTTTT	CASSLYSGRVTGELFF
TRBV18	NA	TRBJ2-7	NA	TGTGCCAGCTCACCGGGAGGCGGAGCCTACGAGCAGTACTTC	CASSPGGGAYEQYF
TRBV18	NA	TRBJ1-2	TRBD1	TGTGCCAGCTCACCGGGACAGCTTTTTTATGGCTACACCTTC	CASSPGQLFYGYTF
TRBV5-1	NA	TRBJ2-3	TRBD2	TGCGCCAGCAGCTTGGGTCTAGCGGGAGCCACAGATACGCAGTATTTT	CASSLGLAGATDTQYF
TRBV23-1	NA	TRBJ1-5	NA	TGCGCCAGCAGTCACACCCGGGGGGGGAATCAGCCCCAGCATTTT	CASSHTRGGNQPQHF
TRBV4-3	few	TRBJ2-3	TRBD2	TGCGCCAGCAGCCAACATAGCGGGAGCGGCACAGATACGCAGTATTTT	CASSQHSGSGTDTQYF
TRBV5-5	NA	TRBJ2-3	TRBD2	TGTGCCAGCAGCTTCCGTAGCGGGGGGCCCACAGATACGCAGTATTTT	CASSFRSGGPTDTQYF
TRBV11-2	NA	TRBJ2-1	TRBD2	TGTGCCAGCAGCTTAGCCCCTAGCGGGGGATACAATGAGCAGTTCTTC	CASSLAPSGGYNEQFF
TRBV13	NA	TRBJ2-7	NA	TGTGCCAGCAGCAGAACAGGGCAGGGAGGTTACGAGCAGTACTTC	CASSRTGQGGYEQYF
TRBV28	NA	TRBJ1-5	NA	TGTGCCAGCAGTTTTCACAGCGGGACCCAGCATTTT	CASSFHSGTQHF
TRBV28	NA	TRBJ1-5	NA	TGTGCCAGCAGGACCCCCCAGGGAGTCCAGCCCCAGCATTTT	CASRTPQGVQPQHF
TRBV4-1	few	TRBJ2-6	NA	TGCGCCAGCAGCCAAGATAAGGGTGGCGGGACCTCTGGGGCCAACGTCCTGACTTTC	CASSQDKGGGTSGANVLTF